The 23 T cell receptor beta chains in this list originate from one sample, sequenced in a study of shared clonotypes between healthy human individuals. The method was immunoSEQ multiplex PCR; TCRdb's version includes in-frame clones alone and lacks a portion of them. This table has about 2.1 million clones, roughly 95% appearing once. The naive CD8 population came from CD45RO-negative cells selected for CCR7, without terminally differentiated effector memory CD45RA+ cells. What was sequenced was naive CD8+ T cells from PBMCs. The receptors were gathered from a man aged 18 to 35 in good health. Some clones in this sample may be carry-over from other donors' samples.

The chain recombines TRBV19 with TRBJ2-7; tentatively, D is TRBD2 (5 bases). The germline V and J ends were trimmed by 5 bases and 4 bases, with 12 bases remaining between them. Per germline, CDR1 LNHDA and CDR2 SQIVND (reference sequence). The CDR3 sequence is 13 residues long. The chain's CDR3 is CASSAGDGYEQYF. CDR3 bases: TGTGCCAGTAGTGCGGGTGATGGGTACGAGCAGTACTTC.

Written as DNA, the CDR3 is TGTGCCAGCAGTTTAGGGGTTGCGTACGAGCAGTACTTC. Its translation is CASSLGVAYEQYF. The rearrangement joins TRBV28 to TRBJ2-7; D not certain. CDR3 length equals 13 residues. V was clipped by 2 bases and J by 4 bases, with 9 bases between them. CDR1 and CDR2 (germline): MDHEN, SYDVKM.

This clone was seen a handful of times. The chain recombines TRBV9 with TRBJ1-1, with D maybe TRBD1 (5 bases). Deletions cut 4 bases from V and 0 bases from J, with 10 bases between. The germline V gene has CDR1 SGDLS and CDR2 YYNGEE. This CDR3 contains 14 residues. CDR3 coding DNA: TGTGCCAGCAGCCCGGGACTGTTGAACACTGAAGCTTTCTTT. It encodes CASSPGLLNTEAFF.

This sequence joins TRBV5-6 and TRBJ1-2, with D unresolved. V lost 8 bases and J 0 bases, leaving 14 bases between the germline ends. Germline V gives CDR1 SGHDT, CDR2 YYEEEE. This CDR3 is built from 14 residues. The CDR3 DNA follows: TGTGCCAGTGAACAGTTTCAAGCTAACTATGGCTACACCTTC. Translated: CASEQFQANYGYTF. Looking up the rest from reference TRBV5-6 and TRBJ1-2 gives the full variable domain: DAGVTQSPTHLIKTRGQQVTLRCSPKSGHDTVSWYQQALGQGPQFIFQYYEEEERQRGNFPDRFSGHQFPNYSSELNVNALLLGDSALYLCASEQFQANYGYTFGSGTRLTVV.

The chain combines TRBV28 with TRBJ2-2, with D perhaps matching TRBD2 (5 bases). The CDR3 runs to 14 residues. Trimming removed 3 bases from V and 6 bases from J, with 11 bases in between. Per germline, CDR1 MDHEN and CDR2 SYDVKM. DNA of the CDR3: TGTGCCAGCAGTTTTGGGCCCGGGGCCGGGGAGCTGTTTTTT. The encoded protein is CASSFGPGAGELFF. The whole variable domain, filled in from reference TRBV28 and TRBJ2-2, reads DVKVTQSSRYLVKRTGEKVFLECVQDMDHENMFWYRQDPGLGLRLIYFSYDVKMKEKGDIPEGYSVSREKKERFSLILESASTNQTSMYLCASSFGPGAGELFFGEGSRLTVL.

The chain is built from TRBV5-1 and TRBJ2-1, with 10 positions matching TRBD2. The germline gives CDR1 SGHRS, CDR2 YFSETQ. The V segment lost 3 bases and the J segment 0 bases; nucleotides outside the gene matches: 3. The CDR3 contains 16 residues. The CDR3 region is CASSWLAGASYNEQFF. CDR3 DNA sequence: TGCGCCAGCAGCTGGCTAGCGGGAGCCTCCTACAATGAGCAGTTCTTC.

The V and J genes are TRBV5-5 and TRBJ1-5; D unresolved. The CDR3 extends over 14 amino acids. In germline, CDR1 is SGHKS, CDR2 YYEKEE (reference sequence). The V end lost 2 bases, the J end lost 5 bases, and 11 bases lay between the germline ends. CDR3 protein: CASSFFSGDQPQHF. In DNA, the CDR3 is TGTGCCAGCAGCTTTTTTTCCGGGGATCAGCCCCAGCATTTT. Full variable domain (missing parts from reference TRBV5-5 and TRBJ1-5): DAGVTQSPTHLIKTRGQQVTLRCSPISGHKSVSWYQQVLGQGPQFIFQYYEKEERGRGNFPDRFSARQFPNYSSELNVNALLLGDSALYLCASSFFSGDQPQHFGDGTRLSIL.

This chain uses TRBV11-2 with TRBJ2-5; TRBD2 matches 9 bases. V lost 1 base and J lost 1; bases outside the gene matches: 1. This CDR3 spans 15 amino acids. CDR1 is SGHAT, CDR2 FQNNGV, per germline. This CDR3 reads CASSLGLAAQETQYF. CDR3 bases: TGTGCCAGCAGCTTAGGACTAGCGGCCCAAGAGACCCAGTACTTC.

Worth noting for this clone: Other DNA sequences in the same sample also yield this CDR3. J is TRBJ2-3 and V is TRBV9; D unresolved. Trimming removed 0 bases from V and 2 bases from J, with 10 bases in between. The length of the CDR3 is 15 residues. The germline V gene has CDR1 SGDLS and CDR2 YYNGEE. The CDR3 DNA reads TGTGCCAGCAGCGTAGACGGGCGACCCACAGATACGCAGTATTTT. Its translation is CASSVDGRPTDTQYF.

The V gene is TRBV14, the J gene TRBJ2-1; TRBD1 aligns across 7 bases. The germline gives CDR1 SGHDN, CDR2 FVKESK. Germline trimming cut 4 bases from V and 2 bases from J; bases unmatched to any gene: 5. The CDR3 loop spans 15 amino acids. CDR3 nucleotides: TGTGCCAGCAGCCCCGACAGGGTCCCCTACAATGAGCAGTTCTTC. Translating gives CASSPDRVPYNEQFF.

This clone appeared once. The rearrangement joins TRBV2 to TRBJ1-1, with 8 bases aligning to TRBD1. The trim removed 8 bases at V and 11 bases at J, leaving 19 bases unmatched. The CDR3 has 15 residues. Germline loops: CDR1 SNHLY, CDR2 FYNNEI. In DNA, the CDR3 is TGTGCCAGCCTCGAGAGTGGGGGCACAGGGGGGTTTGCTTTCTTT. This encodes CASLESGGTGGFAFF.

A note on this clone: Other DNA sequences from this sample encode an identical CDR3 as well. V usage is TRBV19 and J usage is TRBJ1-5; D gene unclear. This CDR3 is built from 13 residues. Germline V CDR1 and CDR2: LNHDA, SQIVND (reference sequence). Trimming removed 2 bases at V and 1 base at J, with 3 bases between. The CDR3 DNA reads TGTGCCAGTAGTATAAGCAGCAATCAGCCCCAGCATTTT. Encoded protein: CASSISSNQPQHF.

V is TRBV6-6 and J is TRBJ2-5; tentative D call: TRBD1 (5 bases). Deletions cut 0 bases from V and 0 bases from J, with 5 bases between. Germline V gene data show CDR1 as MNHNY and CDR2 as SVGAGI (reference sequence). CDR3 length equals 14 residues. CDR3 coding DNA: TGTGCCAGCAGTTACTCGGGGCACCAAGAGACCCAGTACTTC. Its protein product is CASSYSGHQETQYF.

As concerns this clone: The same CDR3 also results from other DNA sequences found in this sample. The chain is built from TRBV27 and TRBJ2-7, with no clear D. Germline V gene sequence: CDR1 MNHEY, CDR2 SMNVEV (reference sequence). The CDR3 totals 13 residues. V lost 1 base, J lost 1 base, and 5 bases lay in between. CDR3 bases: TGTGCCAGCAGTTTATTCGTTTCCTACGAGCAGTACTTC. It encodes CASSLFVSYEQYF.

This clone was recorded a few times. In the same sample, other DNA sequences code for this CDR3. The chain uses TRBV9 and TRBJ2-7, with 9 bases identical to TRBD1. The CDR3 is 13 residues long. V was clipped by 2 bases and J by 6 bases; unmatched bases: 3. Germline V gene data show CDR1 as SGDLS and CDR2 as YYNGEE. The CDR3 DNA is TGTGCCAGCAGCGTGGGACAGGGTGGCGAGCAGTACTTC. Protein product: CASSVGQGGEQYF.

The rearrangement links TRBV27 to TRBJ1-2; tentatively, D is TRBD1 (5 bases). The CDR3 has 15 amino acids. Trimming left V 3 bases short and J 7 bases short, with 18 bases between. The germline gives CDR1 MNHEY, CDR2 SMNVEV (reference sequence). CDR3 amino acids: CASSLGDARSGGYTF. Here the CDR3 DNA reads TGTGCCAGCAGTTTGGGGGACGCCCGTTCGGGTGGCTACACCTTC.

This chain links TRBV5-8 with TRBJ2-2, with D perhaps given as TRBD1 or TRBD2 (6 bases each). The CDR3 spans 16 residues. The V end lost 1 base, the J end lost 3 bases, and 13 bases lay between the germline ends. Germline loops: CDR1 SGHTS, CDR2 YDEGEE. CDR3 nucleotide sequence: TGTGCCAGCAGCTTGACCGGGGGCTGGGACACCGGGGAGCTGTTTTTT. The encoded protein is CASSLTGGWDTGELFF.

The chain couples TRBV10-3 to TRBJ2-6; D remains ambiguous. Germline CDR1 ENHRY, CDR2 SYGVKD. Trimming removed 0 bases from V and 3 bases from J, with 3 bases in between. This CDR3 comprises 14 residues. CDR3 DNA: TGTGCCATCAGTGAGTCCGGTGGGGCCAACGTCCTGACTTTC. Translation: CAISESGGANVLTF.

The chain couples TRBV28 to TRBJ2-7, with 9 bases matching TRBD1. Trimming cost V 5 bases and J 3 bases; bases outside gene matches: 11. The germline V gene has CDR1 MDHEN and CDR2 SYDVKM. The CDR3 extends over 16 amino acids. The CDR3 DNA reads as TGTGCCAGCAGTCCCCTTCCCGGGACAGGGCTCTACGAGCAGTACTTC. Its protein product is CASSPLPGTGLYEQYF. The full variable domain, completed using reference TRBV28 and TRBJ2-7, is DVKVTQSSRYLVKRTGEKVFLECVQDMDHENMFWYRQDPGLGLRLIYFSYDVKMKEKGDIPEGYSVSREKKERFSLILESASTNQTSMYLCASSPLPGTGLYEQYFGPGTRLTVT.

The V and J genes are TRBV27 and TRBJ2-7; TRBD1 might be the D (5 bases). CDR3 size: 14 residues. V was cut by 1 base and J by 2 bases, with 9 bases left in between. The germline V gene encodes CDR1 MNHEY and CDR2 SMNVEV (reference sequence). For the CDR3, the DNA is TGTGCCAGCAGTTTATACAGGAACACCTACGAGCAGTACTTC. Its translation: CASSLYRNTYEQYF.

This chain uses TRBV6-4 with TRBJ1-5; tentative D call: TRBD1 (6 bases). Trimming pared 3 bases from V and 7 bases from J, leaving 16 bases between. The germline CDR1 and CDR2 sequences are MRHNA and SNTAGT. CDR3 length: 15 amino acids. CDR3 coding DNA: TGTGCCAGCAGTGAGACAGGCACAACGGGACAGCCCCAGCATTTT. This codes for CASSETGTTGQPQHF.

The rearrangement uses TRBV7-9 and TRBJ2-7; D is uncertain. Trimming left V 0 bases short and J 0 bases short, with 12 bases between. The CDR3 runs 16 residues. Germline CDR1 SEHNR, CDR2 FQNEAQ (reference sequence). CDR3 nucleotides: TGTGCCAGCAGCTTAGCAGCAGGAGAAATCTCCTACGAGCAGTACTTC. It encodes CASSLAAGEISYEQYF.

The J gene is TRBJ1-3, the V gene TRBV14, with 7 bases matching TRBD1. CDR1 is SGHDN, CDR2 FVKESK, per germline. Trimming took 0 bases from V and 4 from J; bases not matched to a gene: 6. CDR3 length: 16 amino acids. The CDR3 nucleotides read TGTGCCAGCAGCCAAGATCTCAGGACAGGAGGAAACACCATATATTTT. Protein sequence: CASSQDLRTGGNTIYF.